This T cell receptor beta chain came from a study of shared clonotypes between healthy human individuals. Terminally differentiated effector memory CD45RA+ cells were excluded by CCR7 positive selection of CD45RO-negative cells. This clone was counted a single time. At the DNA level, this CDR3 is encoded by other sequences in the same sample as well. Sequencing was performed with immunoSEQ multiplex PCR; in TCRdb, only in-frame clones are kept and a portion is missing. The sample holds approximately 2,000,000 clones, 80% to 95% seen once. Germline V gene data show CDR1 as SGDLS and CDR2 as YYNGEE. The CDR3 is 14 residues long. Trimming removed 0 bases from V and 4 bases from J, with 11 bases in between.

This TCR was recovered from a man aged 18 to 29 in good health. Some clones in this sample may be carry-over from other donors' samples. What was sequenced was naive CD8+ T cells from PBMCs. The rearrangement joins TRBV9 to TRBJ2-7, with D possibly matching TRBD1 (6 bases). CDR3 nucleotide sequence: TGTGCCAGCAGCGTAGCGGACAGTCTTTACGAGCAGTACTTC. It yields the protein CASSVADSLYEQYF.